The clone carrying this T cell receptor beta chain was found a few times. Isolated RNA was reverse transcribed in full, so expressed TCRB transcripts were sequenced. TCRdb's table, derived via immunoSEQ multiplex PCR, lists solely in-frame clones and lacks some. The sample consists of 350,000 or so clones, around 20% of them appearing once. This sample is part of a study of beta chain features in type 1 diabetes. Trimming took 4 bases from V and 7 from J; bases not matched to a gene: 3. The CDR3 length is 14 residues. Germline CDR1 reads KGHSH; CDR2 reads LQKENI. The receptor's source is a woman in her late teens or twenties in good health. The sequenced sample was naive CD4+ T cells from blood. V gene TRBV18 combines with J gene TRBJ2-1; the match to TRBD2 covers 11 bases. CDR3 bases: TGTGCCAGCTCACTCGGGACTAGCGGTAATGAGCAGTTCTTC. Protein sequence: CASSLGTSGNEQFF.